This entry features one TCR beta chain sequence. This CDR3 contains 14 residues. V was trimmed by 6 bases and J by 5 bases, leaving 17 bases between them. Per the germline V gene, CDR1 is SNHLY and CDR2 is FYNNEI. The data originate from a study of technical replicates of blood from a few donors. Using immunoSEQ multiplex PCR, the repertoire was profiled, and TCRdb retains in-frame clones only, with some absent. The sample lists about 61,000 clones; 97% were seen once. The TCR was taken from a human donor in good health. V usage is TRBV2 and J usage is TRBJ2-7, with D tentatively TRBD2 (5 bases). Sequencing was done on a sample of T cells isolated from PBMCs. The CDR3 reads CASSREAAVDEQYF. CDR3 bases: TGTGCCAGCAGCCGCGAGGCAGCGGTCGACGAGCAGTACTTC.